This T cell receptor beta chain was profiled in a study of Graves' ophthalmopathy and Graves' hyperthyroidism. Overall study findings and caveats: Blood repertoires reportedly contained most expanded thyroid clonotypes above 0.001 frequency. Ophthalmopathy progression prediction by the model yielded a sensitivity of roughly 67% and a specificity of 72.22%.

The V end was cut by 6 bases, the J end by 5 bases, with 14 bases between. The CDR3 has 13 amino acids. From germline, CDR1 is SNHLY and CDR2 FYNNEI. Concerning this clonotype itself: Its target is unknown.

Investigators amplified TCR beta CDR3 regions from RNA transcripts. Amplification began with first-round RT-PCR using HTBI primers, then second-round multiplex PCR was performed. TCRdb ran MiXCR on the multiplex PCR reads and lists one entry per CDR3 protein. The table records hundreds of thousands of distinct CDR3 sequences, roughly two fifths of them present only once. The receptor was derived from an adult man with Graves' ophthalmopathy. The chain couples TRBV2 to TRBJ2-7; tentatively, D is TRBD1 (5 bases). Sequenced sample: peripheral blood. CDR3 bases: TGTGCCAGCAGGAGGCCAGGGTTCCACGAGCAGTACTTC. Its protein is CASRRPGFHEQYF.